The rows below give T cell receptor beta chains drawn from one sample of a study of control samples from healthy donors and cancer patients. Libraries were prepared by immunoSEQ multiplex PCR; TCRdb keeps only in-frame clonotypes and omits some of them. The sample holds 79,000 or so clones, about 89% seen once. The sample comprised PBMCs. These receptor sequences come from a woman aged 45 to 65 with colorectal cancer. The CDR3 runs from the conserved cysteine through the conserved F or W. The D gene is left open where the match is weak. The listing skips clone size in some rows; elsewhere it reads once, few, many or a size class.

v_gene	d_gene	j_gene	abundance	CDR3aa	CDR3nt
TRBV18	-	TRBJ2-1	once	CASSPPVNEQFF	TGTGCCAGCTCACCACCGGTCAATGAGCAGTTCTTC
TRBV7-3	-	TRBJ2-2	-	CASSSSNTGELFF	TGTGCCAGCAGCTCATCTAACACCGGGGAGCTGTTTTTT
TRBV5-4	TRBD1	TRBJ2-2	once	CASSSVDRGMDGELFF	TGTGCCAGCAGTTCAGTAGACAGGGGTATGGACGGGGAGCTGTTTTTT
TRBV19	TRBD1	TRBJ2-2	-	CASSPSTGGTGELFF	TGTGCCAGTAGTCCGTCGACAGGGGGCACCGGGGAGCTGTTTTTT
TRBV5-8	TRBD2	TRBJ2-3	-	CASSSRGGGAFDTQYF	TGTGCCAGCAGCTCAAGGGGCGGGGGGGCCTTTGATACGCAGTATTTT
TRBV2	-	TRBJ1-1	-	CASSDVHRENTEAFF	TGTGCCAGCAGTGATGTCCACAGGGAGAACACTGAAGCTTTCTTT
TRBV23-1	-	TRBJ2-2	-	CASSRGPRGTGELFF	TGCGCCAGCAGCCGAGGGCCTCGGGGCACCGGGGAGCTGTTTTTT
TRBV7-6	-	TRBJ2-6	-	CASSLAPDYPSGANVLTF	TGTGCCAGCAGCTTAGCGCCGGACTACCCCTCTGGGGCCAACGTCCTGACTTTC
TRBV6-6	-	TRBJ1-1	-	CASTGPLVGVEAFF	TGTGCCAGCACCGGGCCTCTGGTAGGTGTTGAAGCTTTCTTT
TRBV18	-	TRBJ1-5	-	CASSRSTGWEPQHF	TGTGCCAGCTCACGGAGTACAGGGTGGGAGCCCCAGCATTTT
TRBV5-4	-	TRBJ2-1	-	CASSLDHNEQFF	TGTGCCAGCAGCCTAGACCACAATGAGCAGTTCTTC
TRBV28	TRBD2	TRBJ2-5	few	CASSLGLAGGRETQYF	TGTGCCAGCAGTTTAGGACTAGCGGGGGGGCGCGAGACCCAGTACTTC
TRBV7-2	-	TRBJ2-1	-	CASSHEGRRNYNEQFF	TGTGCCAGCAGCCACGAGGGACGGAGAAATTACAATGAGCAGTTCTTC
TRBV20-1	-	TRBJ1-5	-	CSASGPNQRQPQHF	TGCAGTGCTAGTGGCCCAAATCAACGCCAGCCCCAGCATTTT
TRBV6-5	TRBD1	TRBJ1-4	once	CASSYDRVGEKLFF	TGTGCCAGCAGTTACGACAGGGTGGGTGAAAAACTGTTTTTT
TRBV19	-	TRBJ1-6	-	CASSLLFDNSPLHF	TGTGCCAGTAGTCTATTATTCGATAATTCACCCCTCCACTTT
TRBV18	-	TRBJ2-2	-	CASSSTVSGLAGELFF	TGTGCCAGCTCATCCACGGTATCCGGTCTCGCCGGGGAGCTGTTTTTT
TRBV5-1	-	TRBJ2-2	-	CASSRRDGTGELFF	TGCGCCAGCAGCCGCAGGGATGGGACCGGGGAGCTGTTTTTT
TRBV7-2	TRBD1	TRBJ2-3	-	CASSRDRAPTDTQYF	TGTGCCAGCAGCAGGGACAGGGCCCCCACAGATACGCAGTATTTT
TRBV19	-	TRBJ1-4	once	CASTPGRDVEKLFF	TGTGCCAGCACGCCGGGGAGGGATGTCGAAAAACTGTTTTTT
TRBV6-4	-	TRBJ2-2	-	CASTPEGGTGELFF	TGTGCCAGCACCCCCGAAGGGGGCACCGGGGAGCTGTTTTTT
TRBV5-1	TRBD1	TRBJ2-3	-	CASSLAGTGTDTQYF	TGCGCCAGCAGCCTAGCCGGGACAGGCACAGATACGCAGTATTTT
TRBV7-2	-	TRBJ2-3	-	CASSLTSSSTDTQYF	TGTGCCAGCAGCCTGACTAGTTCTAGCACAGATACGCAGTATTTT
TRBV5-6	-	TRBJ2-2	few	CASSFEAGELFF	TGTGCCAGCAGCTTCGAGGCCGGGGAGCTGTTTTTT
TRBV6-4	TRBD2	TRBJ2-3	-	CASSVAGGTDTQYF	TGTGCCAGCAGTGTAGCGGGGGGCACAGATACGCAGTATTTT
TRBV7-2	-	TRBJ1-1	-	CASSPFGGVRF	TGTGCCAGCAGCCCTTTTGGGGGGGTCAGGTTT
TRBV30	-	TRBJ1-3	-	CAWRLPSSGNTIYF	TGTGCCTGGAGACTCCCGAGCTCTGGAAACACCATATATTTT
TRBV28	TRBD2	TRBJ2-3	-	CASSSPGLADSTDTQYF	TGTGCCAGCAGTTCCCCGGGACTAGCGGACAGCACAGATACGCAGTATTTT
TRBV5-8	-	TRBJ2-5	-	CASSLRIVGGGETQYF	TGTGCCAGCAGCTTGAGGATTGTAGGGGGAGGGGAGACCCAGTACTTC
TRBV19	-	TRBJ1-2	-	CASTPLGANGYTF	TGTGCCAGTACCCCACTCGGGGCCAATGGCTACACCTTC
TRBV6-2/TRBV6-3	TRBD1	TRBJ2-5	-	CASSYAIGQGKETQYF	TGTGCCAGCAGTTACGCGATCGGACAGGGGAAAGAGACCCAGTACTTC
TRBV4-1	-	TRBJ1-5	-	CASSQVPARGQYQPQHF	TGCGCCAGCAGCCAAGTCCCCGCCCGGGGCCAATATCAGCCCCAGCATTTT
TRBV7-9	-	TRBJ2-1	-	CASSLLGGVQYPREQFF	TGTGCCAGCAGCTTATTAGGGGGAGTCCAATACCCTCGTGAGCAGTTCTTC
TRBV7-2	-	TRBJ1-2	once	CASSLDGGNGYTF	TGTGCCAGCAGCTTAGATGGGGGAAATGGCTACACCTTC
TRBV6-5	-	TRBJ1-2	-	CASSSPGYQWKGYTF	TGTGCCAGCAGTTCCCCAGGATACCAGTGGAAGGGCTACACCTTC
TRBV4-3	TRBD2	TRBJ2-5	-	CASSQDGRLAGSETQYF	TGCGCCAGCAGCCAAGATGGTCGACTAGCGGGGTCAGAGACCCAGTACTTC
TRBV6-2/TRBV6-3	-	TRBJ1-1	-	CASSYSLGGTEAFF	TGTGCCAGCAGTTACTCGCTGGGGGGAACTGAAGCTTTCTTT
TRBV2	-	TRBJ2-1	-	CASSENSRIYNEQFF	TGTGCCAGCAGTGAAAATAGCAGAATCTACAATGAGCAGTTCTTC
TRBV6-5	TRBD1	TRBJ1-6	-	CATGTGPYNSPLHF	TGTGCCACAGGGACAGGGCCATATAATTCACCCCTCCACTTT
TRBV7-2	-	TRBJ2-5	-	CASSLSGSGRQETQYF	TGTGCCAGCAGCTTATCCGGGTCGGGGAGACAAGAGACCCAGTACTTC
TRBV6-1	-	TRBJ1-6	-	CASSEDRANSPLHF	TGTGCCAGCAGTGAAGATAGGGCTAATTCACCCCTCCACTTT
TRBV4-3	-	TRBJ2-3	-	CASSQSPTSTDTQYF	TGCGCCAGCAGCCAAAGCCCAACTAGCACAGATACGCAGTATTTT
TRBV10-3	-	TRBJ1-5	-	CAISEGSNQPQHF	TGTGCCATCAGTGAAGGAAGCAATCAGCCCCAGCATTTT
TRBV28	TRBD1	TRBJ1-5	-	CASGTGSNQPQHF	TGTGCCAGCGGGACAGGGAGCAATCAGCCCCAGCATTTT
TRBV2	TRBD1	TRBJ1-2	-	CASSAGQGSYGYTF	TGTGCCAGCAGTGCTGGACAGGGTAGCTATGGCTACACCTTC
TRBV7-3	TRBD1	TRBJ2-3	once	CASSETGSDTDTQYF	TGTGCCAGCAGCGAGACAGGGTCCGACACAGATACGCAGTATTTT